A single sample gave rise to the 23 T cell receptor beta chains below, sequenced in a study of shared clonotypes between healthy human individuals. Only in-frame clones appear in the TCRdb table, and some are missing; sequencing was by immunoSEQ multiplex PCR. This table has 600,000 to 750,000 clones, about 90% appearing once. Sequenced input: memory CD8+ T cells from PBMCs. Subset indicated: CD45RO+ cells pooled with CCR7-negative TemRA cells. The receptors here all came from a man between 18 and 35 years old in good health. Some clones in this sample may be carry-over from other donors' samples.

The rearrangement joins TRBV29-1 to TRBJ2-1; 7 positions agree with TRBD2. The CDR3 length is 13 residues. Germline V CDR1 and CDR2: SQVTM, ANQGSEA. The ends lost 4 bases at V and 6 bases at J; junction bases unmatched: 6. This CDR3 reads CSVAGRGGNEQFF. CDR3 nucleotide sequence: TGCAGCGTTGCGGGGAGGGGAGGCAATGAGCAGTTCTTC.

This chain joins TRBV4-1 and TRBJ1-2; 7 bases map to TRBD1. V dropped 1 base and J dropped 6; count of bases not matched to a gene: 17. Germline values: CDR1 MGHRA, CDR2 YSYEKL. The CDR3 runs to 18 residues. In DNA, the CDR3 is TGCGCCAGCAGCCAAGGGGCGACAGGGATACTGAACGTCGATGGCTACACCTTC. Amino acids: CASSQGATGILNVDGYTF.

The rearrangement uses TRBV9 and TRBJ2-7; TRBD1 matches 9 bases. The J segment lost 0 bases and the V segment lost 3 bases, leaving 10 bases of the junction unmatched. The germline V gene has CDR1 SGDLS and CDR2 YYNGEE. The CDR3 loop spans 17 amino acids. CDR3 sequence (DNA): TGTGCCAGCAGCGCCGGCCCAGGACAGGGGCCCTCCTACGAGCAGTACTTC. Translation gives CASSAGPGQGPSYEQYF. Variable domain in full (rest from reference TRBV9 and TRBJ2-7): DSGVTQTPKHLITATGQRVTLRCSPRSGDLSVYWYQQSLDQGLQFLIQYYNGEERAKGNILERFSAQQFPDLHSELNLSSLELGDSALYFCASSAGPGQGPSYEQYFGPGTRLTVT.

The chain recombines TRBV9 with TRBJ1-1, with D maybe TRBD1 (6 bases). Looked up from germline, CDR1 is SGDLS and CDR2 is YYNGEE. This CDR3 contains 13 residues. The V end was cut by 0 bases, the J end by 7 bases, with 10 bases between. The CDR3 region is CASSVGGAREAFF. Written as DNA, the CDR3 is TGTGCCAGCAGCGTAGGGGGGGCTCGTGAAGCTTTCTTT.

This rearrangement joins TRBV27 to TRBJ2-3, with no clear D. Trimming stripped 6 bases from V and 0 bases from J, with 13 bases between. Germline CDR1 MNHEY, CDR2 SMNVEV (reference sequence). The CDR3 is made up of 15 amino acids. CDR3 region: CASSQSDGSTDTQYF. The CDR3 DNA reads as TGTGCCAGCAGCCAATCGGACGGAAGCACAGATACGCAGTATTTT.

J is TRBJ2-1 and V is TRBV4-3; 7 bases fit TRBD1. Germline values: CDR1 LGHNA, CDR2 YSLEER. V trimming: 1 base; J trimming: 4 bases; junction bases outside the gene matches: 13. The CDR3 loop spans 18 amino acids. The CDR3 nucleotides are TGCGCCAGCAGCCAAGGAGGACCGGGACAGATGATTTACAATGAGCAGTTCTTC. Translation gives CASSQGGPGQMIYNEQFF.

The chain joins TRBV2 to TRBJ1-5, with 9 bases fitting TRBD1. The V segment lost 8 bases and the J segment 11 bases; nucleotides outside the gene matches: 7. This CDR3 comprises 12 residues. Germline values: CDR1 SNHLY, CDR2 FYNNEI. The CDR3 nucleotides read TGTGCCAGCCAGGACAGGGGTAGGGCCCAGCATTTT. Translating it yields CASQDRGRAQHF.

This clone was recorded only once. The gene calls are TRBV5-1 and TRBJ2-1, with 13 bases aligning to TRBD2. The CDR3 length is 15 residues. CDR1 is SGHRS, CDR2 YFSETQ, per germline. V was pared by 4 bases and J by 5 bases, with 3 bases of the junction left unmatched. The CDR3 nucleotides read TGCGCCAGCAGCCCGGGGACTAGCGGGAACAATGAGCAGTTCTTC. Protein sequence: CASSPGTSGNNEQFF. Full variable domain (missing parts from reference TRBV5-1 and TRBJ2-1): KAGVTQTPRYLIKTRGQQVTLSCSPISGHRSVSWYQQTPGQGLQFLFEYFSETQRNKGNFPGRFSGRQFSNSRSEMNVSTLELGDSALYLCASSPGTSGNNEQFFGPGTRLTVL.

The chain links TRBV15 to TRBJ2-2, with no clear D. The CDR3 runs to 18 residues. V was shortened by 0 bases and J by 0 bases, with 14 bases between the two germline ends. The germline V gene encodes CDR1 LNHNV and CDR2 YYDKDF (reference sequence). The CDR3: CATSRDWLGRSNTGELFF. The CDR3, as DNA: TGTGCCACCAGCAGAGATTGGCTCGGACGATCGAACACCGGGGAGCTGTTTTTT.

The CDR3 DNA is TGTGCCAGCAGCCAACCATACAGGGGCCTTAGGGAGGTGCAGTACTTC. Amino acid sequence: CASSQPYRGLREVQYF. The chain joins TRBV28 to TRBJ2-7, with D maybe TRBD1 (7 bases). Trimming pared 6 bases from V and 9 bases from J, leaving 27 bases between. Germline V lookup: CDR1 MDHEN, CDR2 SYDVKM. This CDR3 spans 16 amino acids. Full variable domain (rest looked up from reference TRBV28 and TRBJ2-7): DVKVTQSSRYLVKRTGEKVFLECVQDMDHENMFWYRQDPGLGLRLIYFSYDVKMKEKGDIPEGYSVSREKKERFSLILESASTNQTSMYLCASSQPYRGLREVQYFGPGTRLTVT.

The rearrangement uses TRBV4-1 and TRBJ2-7, with a weak D call TRBD1 (5 bases). The CDR3 has 14 residues. Per the germline V gene, CDR1 is MGHRA and CDR2 is YSYEKL. Trimming cost V 3 bases and J 2 bases, with 11 bases left between them. DNA for the CDR3: TGCGCCAGCAGCCACACACAGGAGACCTACGAGCAGTACTTC. Protein sequence: CASSHTQETYEQYF.

This chain uses TRBV30 with TRBJ2-2; 8 bases line up with TRBD1. CDR1 and CDR2 from the germline V gene are GTSNPN and SVGIG (reference sequence). With 5 bases clipped from V and 4 bases from J, the junction kept 6 bases outside the gene matches. The CDR3 length is 14 residues. CDR3 sequence: CAWGQGIGTGELFF. The CDR3 coding sequence is TGTGCCTGGGGACAGGGAATTGGCACCGGGGAGCTGTTTTTT.

This clone was recorded only once. The chain recombines TRBV27 with TRBJ1-5; a possible D gene is TRBD1 (6 bases). CDR3 size: 16 residues. V shed 6 bases and J shed 6 bases, with 21 bases lying between them. The germline V gene encodes CDR1 MNHEY and CDR2 SMNVEV (reference sequence). The CDR3 protein is CASRPRGGGIGQPQHF. The CDR3 region has the DNA TGTGCCAGCAGACCCCGTGGAGGGGGGATAGGTCAGCCCCAGCATTTT.

This sequence joins TRBV6-4 and TRBJ2-1, with D perhaps TRBD2 (6 bases). V lost 3 bases and J 0 bases, leaving 9 bases between the germline ends. Germline CDR1 MRHNA, CDR2 SNTAGT. This CDR3 is built from 15 residues. CDR3 protein: CASSDGGNSYNEQFF. CDR3 DNA: TGTGCCAGCAGTGATGGCGGGAACTCCTACAATGAGCAGTTCTTC.

The chain links TRBV27 to TRBJ2-7; no reliable D call. The CDR3 spans 13 residues. Trimming stripped 1 base from V and 5 bases from J, with 9 bases between. Germline-derived CDR1 and CDR2 are MNHEY and SMNVEV (reference sequence). In DNA, the CDR3 is TGTGCCAGCAGTTTATACTACCCGGACGAGCAGTACTTC. Translating gives CASSLYYPDEQYF.

The V gene is TRBV4-1, the J gene TRBJ2-1, with 13 bases identical to TRBD2. This CDR3 spans 16 amino acids. CDR1 and CDR2 (germline): MGHRA, YSYEKL. After removal of 4 bases from V and 6 bases from J, the junction contained 6 bases not matched to a gene. CDR3 coding DNA: TGCGCCAGCAGCCGATCGGGACTAGCGGGACCCAATGAGCAGTTCTTC. Translated, it gives CASSRSGLAGPNEQFF.

J is TRBJ1-1 and V is TRBV6-5; TRBD1 aligns across 7 bases. Trimming cost V 2 bases and J 1 base; bases outside gene matches: 1. Germline lookup yields CDR1 MNHEY and CDR2 SVGAGI. The CDR3 contains 14 residues. CDR3 nucleotides: TGTGCCAGCAGTTACCAGGGGGGGAACACTGAAGCTTTCTTT. Protein: CASSYQGGNTEAFF.

About this clone: The same CDR3 can be traced to other DNA sequences in this sample. The rearrangement joins TRBV27 to TRBJ1-1; TRBD1 matches at 8 bases. In germline, CDR1 is MNHEY, CDR2 SMNVEV (reference sequence). This CDR3 comprises 14 residues. V trimming: 5 bases; J trimming: 4 bases; junction bases outside the gene matches: 6. This CDR3 reads CASSPTGGGTEAFF. The CDR3 bases are TGTGCCAGCAGTCCAACAGGGGGGGGCACTGAAGCTTTCTTT.

Details on this clone: This sequence may be a read error, since a much larger clone differs from it by one base. The sample carries other DNA sequences with the same CDR3. This sequence joins TRBV7-9 and TRBJ1-1, with D tentatively TRBD1 (5 bases). Trimming shortened V by 1 base and J by 0 bases, and 6 bases separated the two germline ends. Germline CDR1 SEHNR, CDR2 FQNEAQ (reference sequence). This CDR3 is built from 14 residues. The CDR3 coding sequence is TGTGCCAGCAGCTTAGGGGGGATGAACACTGAAGCTTTCTTT. Encoded protein: CASSLGGMNTEAFF.

The J gene is TRBJ2-5, the V gene TRBV7-8; the D is unclear. With the DNA end fitting TRBJ2-7 better, the J assignment may be wrong. The CDR3 length is 15 residues. From germline, CDR1 is SGHVS and CDR2 FQNEAQ. CDR3 sequence reads: CASSLAAGSSYEQYF. The DNA for the CDR3 is TGTGCCAGCAGCTTAGCGGCAGGTTCTTCCTACGAGCAGTACTTC.

J is TRBJ2-7 and V is TRBV28; D call uncertain. From germline, CDR1 is MDHEN and CDR2 SYDVKM. This CDR3 is 14 amino acids long. V was clipped by 5 bases and J by 0 bases, with 11 bases between them. CDR3 loop: CASSPRASSYEQYF. The CDR3 DNA is TGTGCCAGCAGTCCACGGGCAAGCTCCTACGAGCAGTACTTC.

The V and J genes are TRBV6-1 and TRBJ2-5; D is undetermined. The CDR3 runs 15 residues. V was pared by 2 bases and J by 2 bases, with 12 bases between. Per germline, CDR1 MNHNS and CDR2 SASEGT. For the CDR3, the DNA is TGTGCCAGCAGTGAATGGGCCCTGGCGCAAGAGACCCAGTACTTC. Protein product: CASSEWALAQETQYF.

The chain recombines TRBV10-3 with TRBJ2-7, with 9 bases that match TRBD1. This CDR3 is 14 amino acids long. Trimming at V came to 6 bases and at J to 7 bases, leaving 10 bases not matched to a gene. From germline, CDR1 is ENHRY and CDR2 SYGVKD. CDR3 in amino acids: CAISRDRDLREQYF. The CDR3 DNA sequence: TGTGCCATCAGCCGGGACAGGGACCTTCGGGAGCAGTACTTC.